This entry features one T cell receptor (beta chain) sequence. The antigen remains unidentified. A read error is possible here, since a much larger clone lies one base away. MiXCR was run by TCRdb on the reads, yielding one entry per CDR3 protein. The sample holds approximately 700,000 distinct CDR3 sequences, approximately 34% seen once. From germline, CDR1 is SQVTM and CDR2 ANQGSEA. Trimming cost V 1 base and J 4 bases; bases outside gene matches: 3. The CDR3 totals 15 residues. This sample is drawn from a study of T cell repertoires in cytomegalovirus infection. Study background: Public TCR beta signatures indicated both CMV infection and matching HLA type.

Broader study findings: In two of eight donors, the top clonotype was HLA-C-restricted CMV-specific. The cumulative frequency of public TCR beta families distinguished individuals who carried CMV together with the relevant HLA.

The gene calls are TRBV29-1 and TRBJ2-2; TRBD1 aligns across 10 bases. The TCR was taken from a human donor in good health (CMV status not recorded). Some clones in this sample may be carry-over from other donors' samples. The sample was PBMCs. In nucleotides, the CDR3 is TGCAGCGTTGAAGTCGGGACAGGGGTCACCGGGGAGCTGTTTTTT. Protein: CSVEVGTGVTGELFF.